This T cell receptor beta chain was sequenced for a study of cytomegalovirus exposure and HLA in healthy donors. Study-wide context: There were around 100 million unique TCR beta sequences, drawn from roughly 200 million T cells, in an earlier analysis.

The CDR3 sequence is 12 residues long. With 2 bases removed from V and 4 bases from J, the gap between germline ends came to 6 bases. In germline, CDR1 is SNHLY, CDR2 FYNNEI. The PCR contained 60 Vbeta and 13 Jbeta primers. Here immunoSEQ multiplex PCR was the method, and the copy in TCRdb shows in-frame clones only, minus some. There are about 200,000 clones in the sample; 86% occur only once, and roughly 0.32% lies in the top ten. The genes are TRBV2 and TRBJ2-7; D is unresolved. This receptor was identified in a woman in her twenties or thirties in good health and CMV-seronegative. Sequencing input: PBMCs. The CDR3 DNA follows: TGTGCCAGCAGTGAATACAGTTACGAGCAGTACTTC. Translated: CASSEYSYEQYF.